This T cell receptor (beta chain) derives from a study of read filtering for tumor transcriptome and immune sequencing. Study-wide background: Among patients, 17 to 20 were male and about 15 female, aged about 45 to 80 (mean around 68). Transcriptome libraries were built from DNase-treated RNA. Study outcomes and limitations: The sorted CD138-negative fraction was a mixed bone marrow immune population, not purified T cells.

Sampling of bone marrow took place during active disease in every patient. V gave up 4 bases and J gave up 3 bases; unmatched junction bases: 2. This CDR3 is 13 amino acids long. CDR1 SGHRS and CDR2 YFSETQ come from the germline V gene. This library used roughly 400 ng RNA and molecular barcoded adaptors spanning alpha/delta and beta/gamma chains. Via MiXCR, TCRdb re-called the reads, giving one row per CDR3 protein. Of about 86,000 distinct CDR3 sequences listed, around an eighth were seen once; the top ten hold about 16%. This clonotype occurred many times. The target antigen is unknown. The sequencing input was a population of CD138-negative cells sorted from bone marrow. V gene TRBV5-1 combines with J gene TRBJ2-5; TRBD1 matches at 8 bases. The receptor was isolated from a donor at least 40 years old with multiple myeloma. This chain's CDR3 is CASSLQGEETQYF. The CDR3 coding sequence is TGCGCCAGCAGCCTACAGGGGGAAGAGACCCAGTACTTC.